These 29 T cell receptor beta chains were all obtained from the same sample, sequenced in a study of type 1 and type 2 diabetes patients. PCR was run on genomic DNA. The TCR beta CDR3 region was amplified using 30 forward and 13 reverse primers. TCRdb ran MiXCR on the multiplex PCR reads and lists one entry per CDR3 protein. The sample has fewer than 350,000 distinct CDR3 sequences; roughly 50% are singletons. The source material was peripheral blood mononuclear cells (PBMCs). All receptors derive from a man aged 18 to 29 with type 2 diabetes.

V and J are TRBV24-1 and TRBJ2-6; 7 nucleotides agree with TRBD1. CDR3 length equals 18 residues. Trimming took 2 bases from V and 4 from J; bases not matched to a gene: 10. Germline CDR1 KGHDR, CDR2 SFDVKD. CDR3 sequence reads: CATSDSLTGIVGANVLTF. The DNA for the CDR3 is TGTGCCACCAGTGATTCCTTGACAGGGATCGTCGGGGCCAACGTCCTGACTTTC.

The chain carries TRBV13 and TRBJ1-6; TRBD1 might be the D (5 bases). This CDR3 has 15 amino acids. Trimming stripped 5 bases from V and 5 bases from J, with 13 bases between. Germline loops: CDR1 PRHDT, CDR2 FYEKMQ (reference sequence). The CDR3 loop reads CASSLRGGNNSPLHF. DNA for the CDR3: TGTGCCAGCAGCCTTAGGGGAGGGAATAATTCACCCCTCCACTTT. Full variable domain (rest looked up from reference TRBV13 and TRBJ1-6): AAGVIQSPRHLIKEKRETATLKCYPIPRHDTVYWYQQGPGQDPQFLISFYEKMQSDKGSIPDRFSAQQFSDYHSELNMSSLELGDSALYFCASSLRGGNNSPLHFGNGTRLTVT.

The rearrangement uses TRBV27 and TRBJ1-6, with no clear D. This CDR3 has 20 residues. Germline CDR1 is MNHEY and CDR2 is SMNVEV (reference sequence). V lost 2 bases, J lost 2 bases, and 22 bases lay in between. The CDR3 is CASSLHRRSLPSTYNSPLHF. The CDR3 bases are TGTGCCAGCAGTTTACATCGGCGGTCCCTCCCGAGCACCTATAATTCACCCCTCCACTTT.

This clonotype has more than one count but fewer than ten. This chain uses TRBV2 with TRBJ2-3, with 12 bases matching TRBD2. Germline V lookup: CDR1 SNHLY, CDR2 FYNNEI. The CDR3 spans 14 residues. The J segment lost 5 bases and the V segment lost 5 bases, leaving 2 bases of the junction unmatched. CDR3 residues: CASSRLAGVDTQYF. CDR3 in DNA: TGTGCCAGCAGTAGACTAGCGGGAGTAGATACGCAGTATTTT.

The rearrangement links TRBV19 to TRBJ2-1; maybe TRBD1 (6 bases). The CDR3 runs to 15 residues. With 0 bases removed from V and 6 bases from J, the gap between germline ends came to 12 bases. Germline values: CDR1 LNHDA, CDR2 SQIVND (reference sequence). The CDR3 reads CASSIDRTVFNEQFF. The CDR3 DNA reads as TGTGCCAGTAGTATAGACCGGACAGTTTTCAATGAGCAGTTCTTC.

On this clonotype itself: One end of the junction does not line up with germline, which may come from a read error. This chain links TRBV27 with TRBJ1-6, with D possibly matching TRBD1 (5 bases). Germline V gene sequence: CDR1 MNHEY, CDR2 SMNVEV (reference sequence). The CDR3 loop spans 13 amino acids. The CDR3 region is CASSVSRESPLHF. In nucleotides, the CDR3 is TGTGCCAGCAGTGTATCCAGGGAATCACCCCTCCACTTT.

This clonotype was recorded at least ten times. The chain links TRBV10-1 to TRBJ1-2; D unclear. In germline, CDR1 is WNHNN, CDR2 SYGVQD (reference sequence). Trimming removed 2 bases at V and 4 bases at J, with 5 bases between. This CDR3 region has 12 residues. The CDR3 DNA reads as TGCGCCAGCAGTGAGAGCCCCTATGGCTACACCTTC. It is translated as CASSESPYGYTF.

The sample holds many counts of this clonotype. The chain employs TRBV7-2 and TRBJ2-7; 9 bases are shared with TRBD1. The CDR3 runs 13 residues. Losses at the gene ends were 5 bases for V and 6 bases for J; bases not matched to a gene: 5. Looked up from germline, CDR1 is SGHTA and CDR2 is FQGNSA. The CDR3 sequence: CASSQTGGGEQYF. DNA for the CDR3: TGTGCCAGCAGCCAGACAGGGGGGGGCGAGCAGTACTTC.

This clonotype was seen a few times. The V call is TRBV7-8, the J call TRBJ1-1; D unresolved. The CDR3 totals 12 residues. Germline CDR1 SGHVS, CDR2 FQNEAQ. The germline V and J ends were trimmed by 0 bases and 8 bases, with 7 bases remaining between them. Here the CDR3 DNA reads TGTGCCAGCAGCTTAGCTTGGGGAGAAGCTTTCTTT. Translated, it gives CASSLAWGEAFF.

V gene TRBV4-1 combines with J gene TRBJ2-1; 8 bases align to TRBD1. The CDR3 totals 15 residues. Germline assignment: CDR1 MGHRA and CDR2 YSYEKL. V lost 4 bases to trimming and J lost 4 bases; unmatched junction nucleotides: 6. The CDR3 DNA reads as TGCGCCAGCAGCCTCCCCGGGACAGGATACAATGAGCAGTTCTTC. Translated: CASSLPGTGYNEQFF.

About this clonotype: One end of the junction fails to match germline, which may point to a read error. The chain joins TRBV2 to TRBJ2-3; 9 bases match TRBD2. The CDR3 is made up of 16 amino acids. Germline V gene data show CDR1 as SNHLY and CDR2 as FYNNEI. CDR3 bases: TGTGTCAGCAGTGATATCGCGGGAGGGGGCACAGATACGCAGTATTTT. Encoded protein: CVSSDIAGGGTDTQYF.

The chain employs TRBV2 and TRBJ2-7; D remains ambiguous. The CDR3 extends over 13 amino acids. The V end was cut by 3 bases, the J end by 6 bases, with 12 bases between. CDR1 is SNHLY, CDR2 FYNNEI, per germline. The CDR3 here is CASSDRTFSEQYF. CDR3 coding DNA: TGTGCCAGCAGTGATCGGACCTTTAGCGAGCAGTACTTC.

Notes on this clonotype: The junction departs from the called germline gene at one end, perhaps through a read error. The rearrangement uses TRBV6-5 and TRBJ2-1; 7 bases are a match to TRBD2. Germline V CDR1 and CDR2: MNHEY, SVGAGI. This CDR3 is built from 15 residues. CDR3 nucleotide sequence: TGTGCCAGCAGACCCTCAAGCGGGGACTACAATGAGCGGTTCTTC. Protein product: CASRPSSGDYNERFF.

The chain combines TRBV7-8 with TRBJ2-1; TRBD2 matches 9 bases. This CDR3 contains 15 residues. In germline, CDR1 is SGHVS, CDR2 FQNEAQ. V lost 6 bases to trimming and J lost 9 bases; unmatched junction nucleotides: 12. CDR3 nucleotides: TGTGCCAGCAGTCTGATGCGGGGGGGCCTCGTTGAGCAGTTCTTC. The encoded protein is CASSLMRGGLVEQFF.

Concerning this clonotype: At one boundary the junction diverges from the germline segment, which might be a read error. The chain links TRBV5-1 to TRBJ2-1; TRBD1 agrees at 7 bases. CDR1 is SGHRS, CDR2 YFSETQ, per germline. CDR3 size: 16 residues. For the CDR3, the DNA is TGTGCCAGCAGCTTAACCCCGGGACAGATCTACAATGAGCAGTTCTTC. It yields the protein CASSLTPGQIYNEQFF.

This clonotype turned up a few times. V and J are TRBV28 and TRBJ2-5, with D maybe TRBD1 (5 bases). There are 13 residues in the CDR3. Trimming removed 4 bases from V and 2 bases from J, with 8 bases in between. Germline loops: CDR1 MDHEN, CDR2 SYDVKM. The CDR3 DNA follows: TGTGCCAGCAGTTCGGCAGGGCAAGAGACCCAGTACTTC. Encoded protein: CASSSAGQETQYF.

The chain uses TRBV4-2 and TRBJ1-2; 7 bases are shared with TRBD1. The CDR3 has 18 residues. V gave up 2 bases and J gave up 2 bases; unmatched junction bases: 14. Germline values: CDR1 LGHNA, CDR2 YNFKEQ. The CDR3 coding sequence is TGTGCCAGCAGCCAACTAGGGGACAGATCCGAACCGAACTATGGCTACACCTTC. As protein: CASSQLGDRSEPNYGYTF.

This CDR3 is CASSLFGPLEGWDEQFF. The DNA for the CDR3 is TGTGCCAGCAGCTTATTTGGGCCCTTGGAGGGCTGGGATGAGCAGTTCTTC. The V call is TRBV7-2, the J call TRBJ2-1; D is possibly TRBD2 (6 bases). CDR1 is SGHTA, CDR2 FQGNSA, per germline. The CDR3 covers 17 residues. Trimming removed 2 bases at V and 8 bases at J, with 22 bases between. The whole variable domain, filled in from reference TRBV7-2 and TRBJ2-1, reads GAGVSQSPSNKVTEKGKDVELRCDPISGHTALYWYRQSLGQGLEFLIYFQGNSAPDKSGLPSDRFSAERTGGSVSTLTIQRTQQEDSAVYLCASSLFGPLEGWDEQFFGPGTRLTVL.

This chain uses TRBV9 with TRBJ2-5, with D tentatively TRBD1 (8 bases). Trimming pared 8 bases from V and 1 base from J, leaving 18 bases between. Germline V lookup: CDR1 SGDLS, CDR2 YYNGEE. The CDR3 runs 15 residues. In DNA, the CDR3 is TGTGCCAGTACAGGGGGGGCCGGTGCCCAAGAGACCCAGTACTTC. Encoded protein: CASTGGAGAQETQYF. Drawing the rest from reference TRBV9 and TRBJ2-5, the complete variable domain is DSGVTQTPKHLITATGQRVTLRCSPRSGDLSVYWYQQSLDQGLQFLIQYYNGEERAKGNILERFSAQQFPDLHSELNLSSLELGDSALYFCASTGGAGAQETQYFGPGTRLLVL.

There are a few counts of this clonotype. The rearrangement joins TRBV24-1 to TRBJ2-1, with D perhaps TRBD1 (6 bases). There are 12 residues in the CDR3. Germline CDR1 KGHDR, CDR2 SFDVKD. Trimming stripped 9 bases from V and 6 bases from J, with 11 bases between. CDR3 sequence (DNA): TGTGCCACCTCTGACAGGTCCAATGAGCAGTTCTTC. Amino acid sequence: CATSDRSNEQFF.

This clonotype was seen many times. This chain uses TRBV19 with TRBJ2-7; TRBD2 matches 12 bases. From germline, CDR1 is LNHDA and CDR2 SQIVND (reference sequence). The CDR3 spans 14 residues. The ends lost 5 bases at V and 3 bases at J; junction bases unmatched: 2. Here the CDR3 reads CASSLAGGVYEQYF. For the CDR3, the DNA is TGTGCCAGTAGTCTAGCGGGAGGGGTCTACGAGCAGTACTTC.

This clonotype has a handful of counts. The chain uses TRBV27 and TRBJ2-1; 7 positions match TRBD2. V was pared by 5 bases and J by 3 bases, with 4 bases of the junction left unmatched. Germline CDR1 reads MNHEY; CDR2 reads SMNVEV (reference sequence). CDR3 length equals 14 residues. The CDR3: CASSKAGDYNEQFF. Here the CDR3 DNA reads TGTGCCAGCAGTAAGGCGGGGGACTACAATGAGCAGTTCTTC.

The chain links TRBV24-1 to TRBJ2-7, with 7 bases fitting TRBD1. This CDR3 is built from 14 residues. V lost 5 bases and J lost 4; bases outside the gene matches: 7. Germline CDR1 KGHDR, CDR2 SFDVKD. CDR3 residues: CATSVGGASYEQYF. CDR3 bases: TGTGCCACCAGTGTAGGGGGCGCATCTTACGAGCAGTACTTC.

This chain joins TRBV29-1 and TRBJ1-2; D is undetermined. Germline V lookup: CDR1 SQVTM, CDR2 ANQGSEA. Trimming removed 7 bases at V and 3 bases at J, with 15 bases between. The CDR3 contains 13 residues. The CDR3 sequence is CSGWATSDYGYTF. The CDR3 coding sequence is TGCAGCGGATGGGCCACGTCTGACTATGGCTACACCTTC.

This chain uses TRBV6-2 or TRBV6-3 with TRBJ1-2; 7 bases map to TRBD1. Germline-derived CDR1 and CDR2 are MNHEY and SVGEGT. With 7 bases clipped from V and 2 bases from J, the junction kept 4 bases outside the gene matches. The CDR3 runs to 13 residues. CDR3 nucleotides: TGTGCCAGCACCGAGACAGGGAACTATGGCTACACCTTC. Amino acid sequence: CASTETGNYGYTF.

With regard to this clonotype: With a much larger clone just one base away, this may be a read error. The chain recombines TRBV2 with TRBJ1-1; 8 nucleotides line up with TRBD1. Unmatched junction bases numbered 3, after V lost 6 bases and J lost 0 bases. Germline CDR1 and CDR2: SNHLY and FYNNEI. The CDR3 spans 14 residues. In DNA, the CDR3 is TGTGCCAGCAGAGACAGGGGATTGAACACTGAAGCTTTCTTT. Protein product: CASRDRGLNTEAFF. The variable domain in full, completed from reference TRBV2 and TRBJ1-1, reads EPEVTQTPSHQVTQMGQEVILRCVPISNHLYFYWYRQILGQKVEFLVSFYNNEISEKSEIFDDQFSVERPDGSNFTLKIRSTKLEDSAMYFCASRDRGLNTEAFFGQGTRLTVV.

The V gene is TRBV29-1, the J gene TRBJ1-1, with 10 bases aligning to TRBD1. V trimming: 7 bases; J trimming: 0 bases; junction bases outside the gene matches: 8. This CDR3 contains 15 residues. Per germline, CDR1 SQVTM and CDR2 ANQGSEA. The CDR3 sequence is CSDLDRGEVNTEAFF. CDR3 nucleotides: TGCAGCGACTTGGACAGGGGGGAAGTGAACACTGAAGCTTTCTTT.

The gene calls are TRBV27 and TRBJ1-2; 8 bases line up with TRBD1. V was pared by 6 bases and J by 12 bases, with 3 bases of the junction left unmatched. This CDR3 has 10 amino acids. CDR1 and CDR2 (germline): MNHEY, SMNVEV (reference sequence). The CDR3 here is CASSGQGHTF. The CDR3 DNA follows: TGTGCCAGCAGCGGACAGGGCCACACCTTC.

The chain recombines TRBV30 with TRBJ2-1, with 7 bases aligning to TRBD1. CDR3 length equals 14 residues. V lost 2 bases to trimming and J lost 2 bases; unmatched junction nucleotides: 3. The germline V gene encodes CDR1 GTSNPN and CDR2 SVGIG (reference sequence). The CDR3 coding sequence is TGTGCCTGGAGTTGGGACAGCGCCTACAATGAGCAGTTCTTC. Translating gives CAWSWDSAYNEQFF.